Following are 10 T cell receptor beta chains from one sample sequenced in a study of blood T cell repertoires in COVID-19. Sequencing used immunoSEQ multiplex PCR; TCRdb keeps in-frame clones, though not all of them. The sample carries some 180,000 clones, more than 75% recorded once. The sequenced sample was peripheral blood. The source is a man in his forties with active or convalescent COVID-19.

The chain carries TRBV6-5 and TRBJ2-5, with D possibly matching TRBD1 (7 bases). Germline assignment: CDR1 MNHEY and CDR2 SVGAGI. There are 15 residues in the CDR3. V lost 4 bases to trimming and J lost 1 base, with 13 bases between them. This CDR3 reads CASSSWRGLQETQYF. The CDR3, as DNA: TGTGCCAGCAGTTCGTGGAGGGGGCTCCAAGAGACCCAGTACTTC.

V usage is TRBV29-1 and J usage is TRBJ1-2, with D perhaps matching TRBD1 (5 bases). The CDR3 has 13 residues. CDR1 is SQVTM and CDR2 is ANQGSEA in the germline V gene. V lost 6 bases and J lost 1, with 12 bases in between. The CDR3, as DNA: TGCAGCGTGGGGCCAGGTGGTAACTATGGCTACACCTTC. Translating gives CSVGPGGNYGYTF.

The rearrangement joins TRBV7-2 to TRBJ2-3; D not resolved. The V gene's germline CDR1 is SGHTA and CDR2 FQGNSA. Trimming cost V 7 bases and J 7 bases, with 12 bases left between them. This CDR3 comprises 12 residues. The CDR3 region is CASTQTTHTQYF. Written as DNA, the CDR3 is TGTGCCAGCACCCAAACTACACATACGCAGTATTTT.

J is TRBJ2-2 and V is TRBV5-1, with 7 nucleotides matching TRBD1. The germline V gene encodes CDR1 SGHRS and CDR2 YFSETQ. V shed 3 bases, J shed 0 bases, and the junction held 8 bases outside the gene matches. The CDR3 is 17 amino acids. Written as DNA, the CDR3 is TGCGCCAGCAGCTCGGGACAGAGATCATCGAACACCGGGGAGCTGTTTTTT. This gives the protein CASSSGQRSSNTGELFF. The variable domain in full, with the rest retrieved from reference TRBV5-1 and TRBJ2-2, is KAGVTQTPRYLIKTRGQQVTLSCSPISGHRSVSWYQQTPGQGLQFLFEYFSETQRNKGNFPGRFSGRQFSNSRSEMNVSTLELGDSALYLCASSSGQRSSNTGELFFGEGSRLTVL.

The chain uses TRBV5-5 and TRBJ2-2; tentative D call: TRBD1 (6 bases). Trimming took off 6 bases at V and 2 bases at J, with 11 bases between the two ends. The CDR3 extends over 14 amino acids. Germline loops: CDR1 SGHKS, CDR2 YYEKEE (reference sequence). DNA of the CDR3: TGTGCCAGCACCCAAGGGGGAAACACCGGGGAGCTGTTTTTT. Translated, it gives CASTQGGNTGELFF.

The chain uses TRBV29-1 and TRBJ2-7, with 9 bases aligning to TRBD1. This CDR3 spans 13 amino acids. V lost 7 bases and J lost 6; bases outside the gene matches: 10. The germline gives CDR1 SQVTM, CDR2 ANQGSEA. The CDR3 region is CSAGTGNSAEQYF. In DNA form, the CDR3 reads TGCAGCGCCGGGACAGGGAATTCGGCCGAGCAGTACTTC.

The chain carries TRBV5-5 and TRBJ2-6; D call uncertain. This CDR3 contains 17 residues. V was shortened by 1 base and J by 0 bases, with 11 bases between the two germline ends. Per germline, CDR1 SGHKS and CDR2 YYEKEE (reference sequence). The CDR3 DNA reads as TGTGCCAGCAGCTTGATCAGTCGAAGCTCTGGGGCCAACGTCCTGACTTTC. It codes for CASSLISRSSGANVLTF.

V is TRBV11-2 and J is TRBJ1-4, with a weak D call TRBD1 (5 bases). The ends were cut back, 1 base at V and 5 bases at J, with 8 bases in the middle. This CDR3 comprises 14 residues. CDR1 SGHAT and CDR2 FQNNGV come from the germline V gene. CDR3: CASSLGQPNEKLFF. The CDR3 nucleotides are TGTGCCAGCAGCTTAGGACAGCCCAATGAAAAACTGTTTTTT.

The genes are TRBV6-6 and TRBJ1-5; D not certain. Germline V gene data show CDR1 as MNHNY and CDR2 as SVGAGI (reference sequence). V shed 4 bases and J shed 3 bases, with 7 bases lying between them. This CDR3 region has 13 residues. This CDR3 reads CASSWQINQPQHF. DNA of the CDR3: TGTGCCAGCAGTTGGCAGATCAATCAGCCCCAGCATTTT.

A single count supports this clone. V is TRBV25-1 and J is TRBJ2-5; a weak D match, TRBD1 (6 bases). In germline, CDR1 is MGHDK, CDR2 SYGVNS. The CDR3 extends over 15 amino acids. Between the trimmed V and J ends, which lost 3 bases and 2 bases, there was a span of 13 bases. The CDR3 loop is CASSETAGAQETQYF. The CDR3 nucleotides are TGTGCCAGCAGTGAGACCGCAGGGGCGCAAGAGACCCAGTACTTC.